The 28 T cell receptor beta chains reported below all come from one sample, sequenced in a study of cytomegalovirus exposure and HLA in healthy donors (dated 2017 in TCRdb). The receptor library was made with the immunoSEQ multiplex PCR assay. For the multiplex PCR, a mixture combining 60 forward primers for TCR Vbeta segments and 13 reverse primers for TCR Jbeta segments was used. TCRdb provides this immuneACCESS table in a form limited to in-frame rearrangements. Some clones are lacking; in checked studies, under half of them reflect an unresolved V gene, and why the rest are absent is not known. The sample table holds roughly 140,000 clones, of which approximately 77% were seen once. Of the sample, over 1.3% is held by the ten largest clones. The sample was PBMCs. The source is a man aged 18-30 years in good health and CMV-seronegative.

To note about this clone: The germline gene is not matched at one end of the junction; a read error may be the cause. This rearrangement joins TRBV7-9 to TRBJ2-4; possibly TRBD2 for D (6 bases). CDR1 SEHNR and CDR2 FQNEAQ come from the germline V gene (reference sequence). The CDR3 totals 12 residues. In DNA form, the CDR3 reads TGTTCCAGCAGCTTCGGGGAGGCCATTCAGTACTTC. Its translation is CSSSFGEAIQYF.

The genes are TRBV18 and TRBJ2-4, with TRBD1 matching over 10 bases. With V trimmed by 2 bases and J by 0 bases, 4 bases remained unmatched. The CDR3 has 17 amino acids. From germline, CDR1 is KGHSH and CDR2 LQKENI. CDR3 nucleotides: TGTGCCAGCTCACCAGCCAGGGACAGGGGAGCCAAAAACATTCAGTACTTC. Its translation: CASSPARDRGAKNIQYF.

V gene TRBV5-8 combines with J gene TRBJ1-1; D uncertain. The CDR3 extends over 13 amino acids. CDR1 is SGHTS, CDR2 YDEGEE, per germline. The germline V and J ends were trimmed by 7 bases and 3 bases, with 13 bases remaining between them. The CDR3 reads CASALSVDTEAFF. CDR3 in DNA: TGTGCCAGCGCCCTGAGCGTTGACACTGAAGCTTTCTTT.

The genes are TRBV6-1 and TRBJ2-7, with a weak D call TRBD2 (6 bases). The ends were cut back, 11 bases at V and 3 bases at J, with 17 bases in the middle. This CDR3 is built from 13 residues. Germline V gene data show CDR1 as MNHNS and CDR2 as SASEGT. CDR3 DNA: TGTGCCTCTCTGGGACTCCAGAACTACGAGCAGTACTTC. Protein product: CASLGLQNYEQYF.

The rearrangement links TRBV7-9 to TRBJ2-1; 12 bases match TRBD2. V shed 5 bases, J shed 3 bases, and the junction held 8 bases outside the gene matches. The CDR3 has 17 residues. CDR1 is SEHNR, CDR2 FQNEAQ, per germline (reference sequence). The CDR3 nucleotides are TGTGCCAGCAGCCCCAACCTAGCGGGAGGGCTCTACAATGAGCAGTTCTTC. This gives the protein CASSPNLAGGLYNEQFF.

This chain connects TRBV6-1 to TRBJ1-2; D is unresolved. Germline V lookup: CDR1 MNHNS, CDR2 SASEGT. The V and J ends lost 2 bases and 7 bases respectively, with 8 bases between them. The CDR3 sequence is 12 residues long. The CDR3 protein is CASSERVAGYTF. DNA for the CDR3: TGTGCCAGCAGTGAACGGGTTGCTGGCTACACCTTC.

The chain couples TRBV27 to TRBJ1-1; D is undetermined. The germline gives CDR1 MNHEY, CDR2 SMNVEV (reference sequence). The CDR3 length is 13 residues. Between the trimmed V and J ends, which lost 4 bases and 11 bases, there was a span of 17 bases. The CDR3 DNA reads as TGTGCCAGCAGTTCCTCAGGCCATCTGTTTGCTTTCTTT. It encodes CASSSSGHLFAFF.

V usage is TRBV14 and J usage is TRBJ1-5; D is uncertain. The V gene's germline CDR1 is SGHDN and CDR2 FVKESK. The CDR3 length is 12 residues. The V end lost 0 bases, the J end lost 8 bases, and 5 bases lay between the germline ends. DNA of the CDR3: TGTGCCAGCAGCCAAGATGCGGAGCCCCAGCATTTT. Protein: CASSQDAEPQHF.

This clone was detected once. The rearrangement joins TRBV18 to TRBJ2-3; no definite D call. The CDR3 has 14 amino acids. Germline CDR1 KGHSH, CDR2 LQKENI. The V gene lost 0 bases and the J gene lost 0 bases, with 4 bases spanning the gap. The CDR3 DNA is TGTGCCAGCTCACCACCGGCCAGCACAGATACGCAGTATTTT. Translating it yields CASSPPASTDTQYF.

V gene TRBV28 combines with J gene TRBJ2-7; 10 positions match TRBD2. This CDR3 is 14 amino acids long. The junction had 6 bases not matched to a gene; V was cut back by 6 bases and J by 4 bases. From germline, CDR1 is MDHEN and CDR2 SYDVKM. DNA for the CDR3: TGTGCCAGCAGACCCTCTAGCGGGAGTTACGAGCAGTACTTC. This sequence encodes CASRPSSGSYEQYF.

The V gene is TRBV19, the J gene TRBJ2-1; TRBD2 aligns across 11 bases. The CDR3 has 17 amino acids. The germline gives CDR1 LNHDA, CDR2 SQIVND (reference sequence). The V gene end was trimmed by 2 bases and the J gene end by 4 bases; junction bases not matched to a gene: 7. Here the CDR3 reads CASSILFLAGGYNEQFF. The DNA of the CDR3 is TGTGCCAGTAGTATACTGTTCCTAGCGGGAGGTTACAATGAGCAGTTCTTC.

The sample holds a few counts of this clone. The genes are TRBV4-1 and TRBJ2-1; TRBD2 matches at 9 bases. Looked up from germline, CDR1 is MGHRA and CDR2 is YSYEKL. The V and J ends lost 1 base and 5 bases, in that order; junction bases with no gene match: 6. This CDR3 has 16 residues. The CDR3 loop reads CASSQGRLAGNNEQFF. CDR3 in DNA: TGCGCCAGCAGCCAAGGGCGTCTAGCGGGGAACAATGAGCAGTTCTTC.

This clone appeared a few times. The CDR3 is CASSSFSREQYF. CDR3 DNA sequence: TGTGCCAGCAGCTCTTTTAGCCGCGAGCAGTACTTC. This chain connects TRBV7-2 to TRBJ2-7; D gene unclear. Trimming pared 4 bases from V and 6 bases from J, leaving 10 bases between. This CDR3 is 12 amino acids long. From germline, CDR1 is SGHTA and CDR2 FQGNSA.

This chain uses TRBV6-1 with TRBJ1-2; D gene uncertain. Trimming pared 2 bases from V and 5 bases from J, leaving 15 bases between. Per germline, CDR1 MNHNS and CDR2 SASEGT. This CDR3 region has 15 residues. CDR3 nucleotide sequence: TGTGCCAGCAGTGAAATGTCGTTAGGGAGGTATGGCTACACCTTC. The encoded protein is CASSEMSLGRYGYTF.

On this clone itself: The sample carries other DNA sequences with the same CDR3. The CDR3 nucleotides read TGTGCCAGCAGTTACTCAACTAGCGGAGCCTCCTACGAGCAGTACTTC. Translated: CASSYSTSGASYEQYF. The chain uses TRBV6-5 and TRBJ2-7; 8 bases are a match to TRBD2. Germline CDR1 MNHEY, CDR2 SVGAGI. J gave up 0 bases and V 0 bases, and 4 bases lay outside the gene matches. There are 16 residues in the CDR3.

The rearrangement joins TRBV7-9 to TRBJ1-1, with 12 bases matching TRBD1. The V gene end was trimmed by 3 bases and the J gene end by 5 bases; junction bases not matched to a gene: 10. The CDR3 sequence is 17 residues long. In germline, CDR1 is SEHNR, CDR2 FQNEAQ (reference sequence). As DNA, the CDR3 is TGTGCCAGCAGCTTTCACCGGGACAGGGGGCCGTGGACTGAAGCTTTCTTT. Protein: CASSFHRDRGPWTEAFF.

The rearrangement links TRBV19 to TRBJ2-7; TRBD2 aligns across 8 bases. This CDR3 is built from 14 residues. The ends lost 4 bases at V and 4 bases at J; junction bases unmatched: 6. The germline V gene encodes CDR1 LNHDA and CDR2 SQIVND (reference sequence). CDR3 DNA: TGTGCCAGTAGTACCGGAGCGGGAGAATACGAGCAGTACTTC. Protein: CASSTGAGEYEQYF.

The V gene is TRBV7-8, the J gene TRBJ2-5, with 8 bases aligning to TRBD2. The J call may be faulty, since TRBJ2-7 better matches the DNA end. This CDR3 is built from 15 residues. Germline V gives CDR1 SGHVS, CDR2 FQNEAQ. The CDR3 DNA reads as TGTGCCAGCAGCCTCGGAGTAGCGGGACTCCACGAGCAGTACTTC. This encodes CASSLGVAGLHEQYF.

The chain combines TRBV5-1 with TRBJ2-7; no clear D. The CDR3 runs to 15 residues. Trimming removed 0 bases from V and 2 bases from J, with 12 bases in between. In germline, CDR1 is SGHRS, CDR2 YFSETQ. CDR3 sequence reads: CASSLGSRMAYEQYF. The DNA of the CDR3 is TGCGCCAGCAGCTTGGGGAGCCGGATGGCCTACGAGCAGTACTTC.

This clone was observed a handful of times. The chain carries TRBV30 and TRBJ2-7; 8 nucleotides agree with TRBD1. V was clipped by 1 base and J by 3 bases; unmatched bases: 2. The CDR3 length is 13 residues. The germline gives CDR1 GTSNPN, CDR2 SVGIG (reference sequence). CDR3 residues: CAWSGGQGYEQYF. CDR3 in DNA: TGTGCCTGGAGTGGAGGACAGGGCTACGAGCAGTACTTC.

The CDR3 bases are TGTGCCACCAGCAGAGATACCCCACAGGATCCCTACGAGCAGTACTTC. It codes for CATSRDTPQDPYEQYF. The V and J genes are TRBV15 and TRBJ2-7; tentative D call: TRBD1 (5 bases). This CDR3 spans 16 amino acids. The V and J ends lost 0 bases and 2 bases respectively, with 14 bases between them. The germline gives CDR1 LNHNV, CDR2 YYDKDF (reference sequence). The full variable domain, its missing parts supplied by reference TRBV15 and TRBJ2-7, is DAMVIQNPRYQVTQFGKPVTLSCSQTLNHNVMYWYQQKSSQAPKLLFHYYDKDFNNEADTPDNFQSRRPNTSFCFLDIRSPGLGDTAMYLCATSRDTPQDPYEQYFGPGTRLTVT.

The V and J genes are TRBV5-1 and TRBJ1-1; 10 nucleotides match TRBD1. The V gene's germline CDR1 is SGHRS and CDR2 YFSETQ. V lost 4 bases to trimming and J lost 3 bases; unmatched junction nucleotides: 0. The CDR3 runs 13 residues. The CDR3 DNA is TGCGCCAGCAGCGGGACAGGGGACACTGAAGCTTTCTTT. Its protein is CASSGTGDTEAFF.

The rearrangement joins TRBV29-1 to TRBJ2-3, with 10 positions matching TRBD2. The CDR3 covers 15 residues. The germline gives CDR1 SQVTM, CDR2 ANQGSEA. After removal of 3 bases from V and 5 bases from J, the junction contained 8 bases not matched to a gene. CDR3 sequence reads: CSVDRAGGVGDTQYF. The CDR3 DNA sequence: TGCAGCGTTGATCGAGCGGGAGGGGTGGGAGATACGCAGTATTTT.

The chain is built from TRBV19 and TRBJ2-7, with a tentative D call TRBD1 (5 bases). The germline V and J ends were trimmed by 4 bases and 4 bases, with 8 bases remaining between them. The CDR3 contains 12 residues. Germline-derived CDR1 and CDR2 are LNHDA and SQIVND (reference sequence). The CDR3 is CASSTQGYEQYF. DNA of the CDR3: TGTGCCAGTAGTACCCAGGGATACGAGCAGTACTTC.

The V and J genes are TRBV4-3 and TRBJ2-5; 7 positions agree with TRBD2. This CDR3 comprises 17 residues. V shed 0 bases and J 1 base; nucleotides not matched to a gene: 8. Looked up from germline, CDR1 is LGHNA and CDR2 is YSLEER. CDR3 sequence: CASSQDITGGLQETQYF. DNA of the CDR3: TGCGCCAGCAGCCAAGATATTACGGGAGGCCTCCAAGAGACCCAGTACTTC.

The chain uses TRBV9 and TRBJ2-5, with a weak D call TRBD2 (6 bases). The V gene's germline CDR1 is SGDLS and CDR2 YYNGEE. The CDR3 sequence is 14 residues long. Trimming stripped 3 bases from V and 1 base from J, with 10 bases between. The chain's CDR3 is CASSGPRGQETQYF. CDR3 nucleotide sequence: TGTGCCAGCAGCGGTCCGCGGGGCCAAGAGACCCAGTACTTC.

The chain joins TRBV5-1 to TRBJ2-1, with D perhaps matching TRBD2 (7 bases). V was clipped by 4 bases and J by 7 bases, with 21 bases between them. This CDR3 comprises 16 residues. Germline assignment: CDR1 SGHRS and CDR2 YFSETQ. The DNA of the CDR3 is TGCGCCAGCAGCCCTGGAGGGGGGTGGGGGGGGAATGAGCAGTTCTTC. It codes for CASSPGGGWGGNEQFF.

The J gene is TRBJ2-3, the V gene TRBV5-1, with 7 bases that match TRBD2. In germline, CDR1 is SGHRS, CDR2 YFSETQ. The CDR3 has 13 residues. The V segment lost 4 bases and the J segment 3 bases; nucleotides outside the gene matches: 2. CDR3 sequence reads: CASSTLATDTQYF. The CDR3 bases are TGCGCCAGCAGCACACTAGCGACAGATACGCAGTATTTT.